The 3 T cell receptor beta chains presented below share a single source sample, sequenced in a study of blood T cell repertoires in COVID-19. Profiling relied on immunoSEQ multiplex PCR, and the TCRdb table lists in-frame clones only, not all of them. This table has 150,000 to 200,000 clones, around 73% appearing once. The sequenced sample was PBMCs or T cells enriched from blood (not recorded which). These receptor sequences come from a woman aged 45-60 years who had recovered from COVID-19.

The chain carries TRBV19 and TRBJ1-5; 7 bases are shared with TRBD1. This CDR3 is built from 14 residues. Germline CDR1 is LNHDA and CDR2 is SQIVND (reference sequence). The trim removed 5 bases at V and 2 bases at J, leaving 3 bases unmatched. CDR3 bases: TGTGCCAGTAGTGTCACAGGGGGCAATCAGCCCCAGCATTTT. It yields the protein CASSVTGGNQPQHF.

The chain employs TRBV28 and TRBJ1-5, with no clear D. This CDR3 spans 14 amino acids. V lost 8 bases and J lost 5, with 16 bases in between. CDR1 and CDR2 (germline): MDHEN, SYDVKM. The CDR3 here is CASRTPHQDQPQHF. In DNA form, the CDR3 reads TGTGCCAGCCGAACCCCACACCAAGATCAGCCCCAGCATTTT.

The count of this clone is one. The gene calls are TRBV4-3 and TRBJ1-1; possible D gene TRBD1, 6 bases. CDR3 length: 15 amino acids. The ends were cut back, 1 base at V and 8 bases at J, with 17 bases in the middle. Per germline, CDR1 LGHNA and CDR2 YSLEER. CDR3 sequence (DNA): TGCGCCAGCAGCCAAGGGTTATACAGGGTGACAGAAGCTTTCTTT. Its translation is CASSQGLYRVTEAFF.